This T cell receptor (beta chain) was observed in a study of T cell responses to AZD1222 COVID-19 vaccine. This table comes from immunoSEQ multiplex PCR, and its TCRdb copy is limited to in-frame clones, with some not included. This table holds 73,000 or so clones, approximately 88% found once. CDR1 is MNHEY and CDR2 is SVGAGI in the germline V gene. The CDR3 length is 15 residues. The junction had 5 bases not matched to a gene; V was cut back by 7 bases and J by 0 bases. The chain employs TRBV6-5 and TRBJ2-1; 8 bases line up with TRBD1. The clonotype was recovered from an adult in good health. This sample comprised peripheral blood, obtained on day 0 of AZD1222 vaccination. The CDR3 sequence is CASTNDRGSYNEQFF. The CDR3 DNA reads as TGTGCCAGCACCAATGACAGGGGCTCCTACAATGAGCAGTTCTTC.